Shown below are 32 T cell receptor beta chains from a single sample sequenced in a study of blood T cell repertoires in COVID-19. Sequencing was performed with immunoSEQ multiplex PCR; in TCRdb, only in-frame clones are kept and a portion is missing. Counted here are 200,000 or so clones, roughly 82% occurring once; the ten biggest clones make up more than 5%. The source material was peripheral blood. These receptors came from a woman aged 25-40 years with acute or convalescent COVID-19.

The J gene is TRBJ1-1, the V gene TRBV2; 7 bases map to TRBD1. CDR1 SNHLY and CDR2 FYNNEI come from the germline V gene. Trimming took 7 bases from V and 2 from J; bases not matched to a gene: 7. The CDR3 is 14 residues long. CDR3 nucleotides: TGTGCCAGCAAACCGGGACAGACCAACACTGAAGCTTTCTTT. Protein product: CASKPGQTNTEAFF.

The rearrangement joins TRBV7-2 to TRBJ1-6; TRBD1 is a possible D gene (6 bases). The V end was cut by 1 base, the J end by 8 bases, with 18 bases between. The CDR3 contains 17 residues. CDR1 and CDR2 from the germline V gene are SGHTA and FQGNSA. In DNA, the CDR3 is TGTGCCAGCAGCTTAGTAGGGACAACAGAACGTCATTCACCCCTCCACTTT. Translating gives CASSLVGTTERHSPLHF.

The genes are TRBV19 and TRBJ2-1, with D maybe TRBD1 (5 bases). Germline-derived CDR1 and CDR2 are LNHDA and SQIVND (reference sequence). This CDR3 is 14 amino acids long. V was cut by 10 bases and J by 4 bases, with 17 bases left in between. CDR3 bases: TGTGCCACCCGACATAATCCAGGGTACAATGAGCAGTTCTTC. It specifies CATRHNPGYNEQFF.

The V gene is TRBV28, the J gene TRBJ1-6, with TRBD1 matching 8 bases. The CDR3 has 14 residues. Germline V gene sequence: CDR1 MDHEN, CDR2 SYDVKM. The ends lost 4 bases at V and 9 bases at J; junction bases unmatched: 5. CDR3 in DNA: TGTGCCAGCAGTTCCGGACAGGGAAGTTCACCCCTCCACTTT. Protein sequence: CASSSGQGSSPLHF.

This chain uses TRBV4-2 with TRBJ2-7; 11 bases align to TRBD1. Germline V CDR1 and CDR2: LGHNA, YNFKEQ. This CDR3 contains 16 residues. V shed 0 bases, J shed 3 bases, and the junction held 4 bases outside the gene matches. CDR3 region: CASSQDVGTGGYEQYF. The CDR3 region has the DNA TGTGCCAGCAGCCAAGATGTGGGGACAGGGGGCTACGAGCAGTACTTC.

The rearrangement links TRBV7-6 to TRBJ1-2; 11 bases map to TRBD1. This CDR3 has 16 amino acids. V was pared by 1 base and J by 8 bases, with 9 bases of the junction left unmatched. Germline CDR1 reads SGHVS; CDR2 reads FNYEAQ. Written as DNA, the CDR3 is TGTGCCAGCAGCTTAGGGGACGGACAGGGGGCGTGGGGCTACACCTTC. Its translation: CASSLGDGQGAWGYTF.

This chain links TRBV27 with TRBJ2-3, with D maybe TRBD1 (6 bases). V was cut by 6 bases and J by 2 bases, with 15 bases left in between. In germline, CDR1 is MNHEY, CDR2 SMNVEV (reference sequence). CDR3 length equals 15 residues. This CDR3 is CASRETGPLTDTQYF. CDR3 nucleotide sequence: TGTGCCAGCAGAGAGACAGGCCCACTCACAGATACGCAGTATTTT.

The chain uses TRBV19 and TRBJ1-5; D perhaps matches TRBD1 (5 bases). The CDR3 runs to 16 residues. V gave up 3 bases and J gave up 3 bases, with 15 bases separating them. Germline V gives CDR1 LNHDA, CDR2 SQIVND (reference sequence). The CDR3 here is CASSILTGGSNQPQHF. In nucleotides, the CDR3 is TGTGCCAGTAGTATCCTGACGGGGGGGTCCAATCAGCCCCAGCATTTT.

The chain carries TRBV5-1 and TRBJ2-1, with 14 bases identical to TRBD2. V lost 7 bases, J lost 4 bases, and 16 bases stayed unmatched. The CDR3 is made up of 19 amino acids. Germline V gives CDR1 SGHRS, CDR2 YFSETQ. The CDR3 DNA follows: TGCGCCAGCGGCGGGACTAGCGGGAGCGGGGCCCCCAGGTACAATGAGCAGTTCTTC. Amino acid sequence: CASGGTSGSGAPRYNEQFF.

CDR3 sequence: CASSEFRGTPASEQYF. The CDR3 nucleotides read TGTGCCAGCAGTGAATTTAGGGGGACACCGGCCTCCGAGCAGTACTTC. The chain combines TRBV6-1 with TRBJ2-7; D perhaps matches TRBD1 (6 bases). V was trimmed by 2 bases and J by 6 bases, leaving 20 bases between them. The CDR3 is 16 amino acids. The germline V gene has CDR1 MNHNS and CDR2 SASEGT.

A single count supports this clone. This chain connects TRBV7-2 to TRBJ1-4, with TRBD1 as a possible D gene (5 bases). Germline CDR1 SGHTA, CDR2 FQGNSA. The CDR3 sequence is 15 residues long. V dropped 5 bases and J dropped 7 bases, with 17 bases sitting between them. DNA of the CDR3: TGTGCCAGCAGCCCTTCAGGGTGGGGTAGTGAAAAACTGTTTTTT. Translated: CASSPSGWGSEKLFF.

In this sample, this clone is medium-sized. The rearrangement uses TRBV6-2 or TRBV6-3 and TRBJ2-6, with a tentative D call TRBD2 (6 bases). V was shortened by 6 bases and J by 2 bases, with 14 bases between the two germline ends. Looked up from germline, CDR1 is MNHEY and CDR2 is SVGEGT. CDR3 length: 16 residues. CDR3 coding DNA: TGTGCCAGCAGCCCAACGGAGGGAACTGGGGCCAACGTCCTGACTTTC. Encoded protein: CASSPTEGTGANVLTF.

The rearrangement joins TRBV5-6 to TRBJ1-1, with D perhaps TRBD1 (6 bases). The germline V and J ends were trimmed by 5 bases and 0 bases, with 17 bases remaining between them. CDR1 is SGHDT, CDR2 YYEEEE, per germline. This CDR3 is 16 amino acids long. CDR3 nucleotides: TGTGCCAGCAGGCCGGCGGAACAGGGTTTGAACACTGAAGCTTTCTTT. Protein: CASRPAEQGLNTEAFF.

The J gene is TRBJ2-7, the V gene TRBV10-3; 9 positions match TRBD1. Per germline, CDR1 ENHRY and CDR2 SYGVKD. J gave up 1 base and V 8 bases, and 3 bases lay outside the gene matches. CDR3 size: 13 residues. CDR3 sequence (DNA): TGTGCCATCGAGGGGACAGGGTCCTACGAGCAGTACTTC. Residues: CAIEGTGSYEQYF.

About this clone: Germline and junction disagree at one end, which may indicate a read error. This chain joins TRBV7-7 and TRBJ2-2; 12 nucleotides align to TRBD2. The CDR3 has 20 residues. CDR1 and CDR2 from the germline V gene are SSHAT and FNYEAQ (reference sequence). The CDR3, as DNA: TGTGCTAGCAGCTTAGAACTTGCTAGCGGGAGGGCCCGTAACACCGGGGAGCTGTTTTTT. Its translation is CASSLELASGRARNTGELFF.

The table lists this clone with a count of one. The chain carries TRBV5-8 and TRBJ2-1, with 9 bases aligning to TRBD1. V lost 4 bases, J lost 2 bases, and 7 bases stayed unmatched. Per germline, CDR1 SGHTS and CDR2 YDEGEE. This CDR3 is 16 amino acids long. This CDR3 reads CASSAWTGVTYNEQFF. CDR3 DNA sequence: TGTGCCAGCAGCGCATGGACAGGGGTAACCTACAATGAGCAGTTCTTC.

This clone was counted between two and nine times. This sequence joins TRBV15 and TRBJ2-7, with 7 bases fitting TRBD1. The ends lost 1 base at V and 5 bases at J; junction bases unmatched: 11. The CDR3 consists of 16 residues. Germline values: CDR1 LNHNV, CDR2 YYDKDF (reference sequence). The CDR3 coding sequence is TGTGCCACCAGCAGAGTAGGGGGAGCCACAGGGGACGAGCAGTACTTC. Translation: CATSRVGGATGDEQYF.

The chain couples TRBV5-4 to TRBJ2-2; 11 bases fit TRBD2. V lost 4 bases, J lost 5 bases, and 10 bases stayed unmatched. The CDR3 contains 17 residues. Germline lookup yields CDR1 SGHNT and CDR2 YYREEE (reference sequence). CDR3 DNA sequence: TGTGCCAGCAGCCCCCGTGGTAGCGGGGGGGCAACCGGGGAGCTGTTTTTT. Protein product: CASSPRGSGGATGELFF.

The chain recombines TRBV5-1 with TRBJ2-7; 8 bases agree with TRBD2. The CDR3 is 17 amino acids. V dropped 0 bases and J dropped 1; count of bases not matched to a gene: 9. CDR1 is SGHRS, CDR2 YFSETQ, per germline. DNA of the CDR3: TGCGCCAGCAGCTTGGTTCCAGCGGGAGACAGTTCCTACGAGCAGTACTTC. It specifies CASSLVPAGDSSYEQYF.

The genes are TRBV5-1 and TRBJ2-7; 9 bases align to TRBD1. V lost 0 bases to trimming and J lost 3 bases; unmatched junction nucleotides: 4. CDR1 SGHRS and CDR2 YFSETQ come from the germline V gene. The CDR3 loop spans 15 amino acids. The CDR3 coding sequence is TGCGCCAGCAGCTTGGCCGGGACAGGGATCTACGAGCAGTACTTC. It specifies CASSLAGTGIYEQYF. Combining the CDR3 with reference TRBV5-1 and TRBJ2-7 gives the whole variable domain KAGVTQTPRYLIKTRGQQVTLSCSPISGHRSVSWYQQTPGQGLQFLFEYFSETQRNKGNFPGRFSGRQFSNSRSEMNVSTLELGDSALYLCASSLAGTGIYEQYFGPGTRLTVT.

V gene TRBV5-1 combines with J gene TRBJ2-7, with TRBD2 matching over 12 bases. The germline V gene encodes CDR1 SGHRS and CDR2 YFSETQ. V dropped 2 bases and J dropped 3; count of bases not matched to a gene: 3. The CDR3 length is 15 residues. For the CDR3, the DNA is TGCGCCAGCAGCTTAGGACTAGCGGGGATCTACGAGCAGTACTTC. It specifies CASSLGLAGIYEQYF. Drawing the rest from reference TRBV5-1 and TRBJ2-7, the complete variable domain is KAGVTQTPRYLIKTRGQQVTLSCSPISGHRSVSWYQQTPGQGLQFLFEYFSETQRNKGNFPGRFSGRQFSNSRSEMNVSTLELGDSALYLCASSLGLAGIYEQYFGPGTRLTVT.

The chain joins TRBV6-4 to TRBJ1-1; the match to TRBD1 covers 9 bases. The V gene's germline CDR1 is MRHNA and CDR2 SNTAGT. There are 14 residues in the CDR3. J lost 1 base, V lost 3 bases, and 0 bases had no gene match. The CDR3, as DNA: TGTGCCAGCAGTGAGGGACAGGGGAACACTGAAGCTTTCTTT. Protein product: CASSEGQGNTEAFF.

In its sample, this clone was seen once. The chain links TRBV19 to TRBJ2-5, with 8 nucleotides matching TRBD2. Trimming removed 4 bases from V and 5 bases from J; junction bases left unmatched: 12. This CDR3 is built from 16 residues. Germline CDR1 is LNHDA and CDR2 is SQIVND (reference sequence). The CDR3 reads CASSTSLAGGRETQYF. For the CDR3, the DNA is TGTGCCAGTAGTACGTCTCTGGCGGGAGGTAGGGAGACCCAGTACTTC.

This clone was observed a handful of times. Additional DNA sequences in this sample encode the identical CDR3. The rearrangement links TRBV27 to TRBJ1-5, with D tentatively TRBD1 (6 bases). Germline V CDR1 and CDR2: MNHEY, SMNVEV (reference sequence). The CDR3 is 15 residues long. Trimming pared 7 bases from V and 6 bases from J, leaving 19 bases between. The DNA of the CDR3 is TGTGCCAGCACCCCGACCGGACAGCCGGGTCAGCCCCAGCATTTT. Amino acids: CASTPTGQPGQPQHF.

This rearrangement joins TRBV7-2 to TRBJ1-5; no clear D gene. Germline values: CDR1 SGHTA, CDR2 FQGNSA. The germline V and J ends were trimmed by 7 bases and 4 bases, with 8 bases remaining between them. The CDR3 covers 12 residues. The CDR3 DNA follows: TGTGCCAGCACCGCGCGGAATCAGCCCCAGCATTTT. Translation: CASTARNQPQHF.

The chain employs TRBV7-2 and TRBJ2-7, with TRBD2 identical over 9 bases. Germline lookup yields CDR1 SGHTA and CDR2 FQGNSA. The CDR3 contains 13 residues. V gave up 7 bases and J gave up 6 bases; unmatched junction bases: 7. This CDR3 is CASTYSGGGEQYF. In DNA, the CDR3 is TGTGCCAGCACTTATAGCGGGGGAGGCGAGCAGTACTTC. Using reference TRBV7-2 and TRBJ2-7 for the parts outside the CDR3, the full variable domain is GAGVSQSPSNKVTEKGKDVELRCDPISGHTALYWYRQSLGQGLEFLIYFQGNSAPDKSGLPSDRFSAERTGGSVSTLTIQRTQQEDSAVYLCASTYSGGGEQYFGPGTRLTVT.

In this sample, this clone turned up a few times. The chain combines TRBV27 with TRBJ2-2; the D gene is possibly TRBD1 (6 bases). Germline lookup yields CDR1 MNHEY and CDR2 SMNVEV (reference sequence). The V gene lost 3 bases and the J gene lost 0 bases, with 8 bases spanning the gap. This CDR3 is 15 amino acids long. The CDR3 DNA is TGTGCCAGCAGTTTCAGGGGCTCGAACACCGGGGAGCTGTTTTTT. The encoded protein is CASSFRGSNTGELFF.

The sample holds a few counts of this clone. The V call is TRBV6-7, the J call TRBJ1-3; no clear D gene. TRBV6-7 has ORF status, its function being uncertain. Trimming stripped 6 bases from V and 5 bases from J, with 17 bases between. The CDR3 totals 15 residues. DNA of the CDR3: TGTGCCAGCAGCCGGACTCGTGTCCTGAGAAACACCATATATTTT. Its protein product is CASSRTRVLRNTIYF.

This chain links TRBV28 with TRBJ2-1; D is perhaps TRBD1 (6 bases). Germline V gene lookup returns CDR1 MDHEN and CDR2 SYDVKM. The CDR3 has 15 amino acids. Trimming stripped 7 bases from V and 1 base from J, with 14 bases between. CDR3 in DNA: TGTGCCAGCATTGAACAGGGCCAGTCCTACAATGAGCAGTTCTTC. This translates into CASIEQGQSYNEQFF.

This clone was seen a handful of times. This chain joins TRBV6-4 and TRBJ2-7; weak D call: TRBD2 (5 bases). This CDR3 is built from 13 residues. Germline CDR1 MRHNA, CDR2 SNTAGT. V dropped 6 bases and J dropped 4 bases, with 13 bases sitting between them. CDR3 sequence reads: CASRSREPYEQYF. The CDR3, as DNA: TGTGCCAGCAGGAGCCGGGAACCGTACGAGCAGTACTTC.

The V gene is TRBV5-4, the J gene TRBJ1-1; 8 bases line up with TRBD1. V was clipped by 0 bases and J by 10 bases; unmatched bases: 5. This CDR3 has 13 amino acids. CDR1 SGHNT and CDR2 YYREEE come from the germline V gene (reference sequence). The CDR3 DNA reads TGTGCCAGCAGCTTGGAAGCCACAGGGGGAGCTTTCTTT. It codes for CASSLEATGGAFF.

The genes are TRBV13 and TRBJ1-1; unclear D gene. V lost 3 bases, J lost 6 bases, and 14 bases lay in between. CDR3 size: 14 residues. CDR1 PRHDT and CDR2 FYEKMQ come from the germline V gene (reference sequence). This CDR3 reads CASSFGKGDPEAFF. CDR3 DNA sequence: TGTGCCAGCAGCTTCGGAAAGGGAGACCCTGAAGCTTTCTTT.